The present TCR beta chain was sequenced within a study of beta chain features in type 1 diabetes. Looked up from germline, CDR1 is SGHRS and CDR2 is YFSETQ. The CDR3 has 14 amino acids. The sequenced template was cDNA made from the entire isolated RNA. Profiling relied on immunoSEQ multiplex PCR, and the TCRdb table lists in-frame clones only, not all of them. The sample yields about 330,000 clones, approximately 9.9% seen once. This rearrangement joins TRBV5-1 to TRBJ2-5; TRBD1 matches at 9 bases. The last part of the DNA fits TRBJ2-7 better; the J call may be wrong. This clonotype was obtained from a woman younger than 45 in good health. Sequenced: naive CD4+ T cells from blood. This CDR3 is CASGPLGTGTEQYF. CDR3 in DNA: TGCGCCAGCGGCCCTTTAGGGACAGGGACCGAGCAGTACTTC.